Following are 9 T cell receptor beta chains from one sample sequenced in a study of healthy donors' naive CD4 and CD8 T cells. TCR libraries were built from about 500 ng of total RNA by linear amplification. TCRdb analysed the reads with MiXCR anew, one entry per CDR3 protein. This repertoire shows about 180,000 distinct CDR3 sequences, over 60% found once; its top ten account for about 2.3%. Sequenced material: naive CD4+ and CD8+ T cells sorted from blood, pooled from several donors. The receptors were sampled from a pool of human donors in good health; the sample pools cells from several healthy donors.

The chain employs TRBV30 and TRBJ1-1; the D gene is possibly TRBD1 (5 bases). V lost 1 base to trimming and J lost 5 bases, with 11 bases between them. The CDR3 totals 13 residues. CDR1 is GTSNPN and CDR2 is SVGIG in the germline V gene (reference sequence). The CDR3 reads CAWSAQGWTEAFF. CDR3 bases: TGTGCCTGGAGTGCCCAGGGTTGGACTGAAGCTTTCTTT. Based on the CDR3 plus reference TRBV30 and TRBJ1-1, the full variable domain is SQTIHQWPATLVQPVGSPLSLECTVEGTSNPNLYWYRQAAGRGLQLLFYSVGIGQISSEVPQNLSASRPQDRQFILSSKKLLLSDSGFYLCAWSAQGWTEAFFGQGTRLTVV.

The chain is built from TRBV30 and TRBJ2-7, with 11 nucleotides matching TRBD2. The germline V gene has CDR1 GTSNPN and CDR2 SVGIG (reference sequence). There are 16 residues in the CDR3. The trim removed 0 bases at V and 0 bases at J, leaving 4 bases unmatched. CDR3 DNA sequence: TGTGCCTGGAGTGTACGACTAGCGGGACCCTCCTACGAGCAGTACTTC. It encodes CAWSVRLAGPSYEQYF.

V is TRBV19 and J is TRBJ2-1, with D perhaps matching TRBD1 (6 bases). The CDR3 covers 14 residues. The V gene lost 9 bases and the J gene lost 4 bases, with 16 bases spanning the gap. In germline, CDR1 is LNHDA, CDR2 SQIVND (reference sequence). The CDR3 region is CASTPGHIYNEQFF. The CDR3 nucleotides are TGTGCCAGCACCCCGGGACATATATACAATGAGCAGTTCTTC.

The chain combines TRBV6-5 with TRBJ1-1; D unresolved. Trimming pared 0 bases from V and 3 bases from J, leaving 5 bases between. Per the germline V gene, CDR1 is MNHEY and CDR2 is SVGAGI. There are 13 residues in the CDR3. CDR3 nucleotide sequence: TGTGCCAGCAGTTACTCGTTATACACTGAAGCTTTCTTT. This encodes CASSYSLYTEAFF.

The chain couples TRBV5-4 to TRBJ1-1, with D uncertain. Deletions cut 3 bases from V and 1 base from J, with 10 bases between. Germline V lookup: CDR1 SGHNT, CDR2 YYREEE (reference sequence). The length of the CDR3 is 14 residues. The CDR3 here is CASSWAPTNTEAFF. In DNA, the CDR3 is TGTGCCAGCAGCTGGGCGCCCACGAACACTGAAGCTTTCTTT.

In this sample, this clonotype turned up a few times. J is TRBJ1-5 and V is TRBV19; 7 bases map to TRBD1. Looked up from germline, CDR1 is LNHDA and CDR2 is SQIVND (reference sequence). Trimming cost V 4 bases and J 1 base; bases outside gene matches: 10. CDR3 length equals 17 residues. The CDR3 DNA is TGTGCCAGTAGTAGGGGGTCGAGACAGGGAAGCAATCAGCCCCAGCATTTT. Its translation: CASSRGSRQGSNQPQHF.

In regard to this clonotype: One junction end disagrees with the germline gene, perhaps due to a read error. The gene calls are TRBV5-1 and TRBJ1-1; D is unclear. The CDR3 covers 16 residues. Germline V gives CDR1 SGHRS, CDR2 YFSETQ. The CDR3 nucleotides read TGCGCCAGCAGCTTGGGAAGCGGTTCTGGGAACACTGAGGCTTTCTTC. Translating it yields CASSLGSGSGNTEAFF. The full variable domain, with the rest looked up from reference TRBV5-1 and TRBJ1-1, is KAGVTQTPRYLIKTRGQQVTLSCSPISGHRSVSWYQQTPGQGLQFLFEYFSETQRNKGNFPGRFSGRQFSNSRSEMNVSTLELGDSALYLCASSLGSGSGNTEAFFGQGTRLTVV.

This clonotype was detected only a few times. The chain recombines TRBV12-3 or TRBV12-4 with TRBJ1-1; D unclear. Trimming shortened V by 10 bases and J by 3 bases, and 12 bases separated the two germline ends. The length of the CDR3 is 12 residues. CDR3 bases: TGTGCCACCCAGTCCCTCGACACTGAAGCTTTCTTT. Its translation is CATQSLDTEAFF.

The DNA for the CDR3 is TGCAGCGTTGAAGCGGAGACAGGACTCGGCTACACCTTC. As protein: CSVEAETGLGYTF. The chain links TRBV29-1 to TRBJ1-2; D possibly corresponds to TRBD1 (6 bases). Per the germline V gene, CDR1 is SQVTM and CDR2 is ANQGSEA. The CDR3 contains 13 residues. V was clipped by 1 base and J by 8 bases, with 14 bases between them.